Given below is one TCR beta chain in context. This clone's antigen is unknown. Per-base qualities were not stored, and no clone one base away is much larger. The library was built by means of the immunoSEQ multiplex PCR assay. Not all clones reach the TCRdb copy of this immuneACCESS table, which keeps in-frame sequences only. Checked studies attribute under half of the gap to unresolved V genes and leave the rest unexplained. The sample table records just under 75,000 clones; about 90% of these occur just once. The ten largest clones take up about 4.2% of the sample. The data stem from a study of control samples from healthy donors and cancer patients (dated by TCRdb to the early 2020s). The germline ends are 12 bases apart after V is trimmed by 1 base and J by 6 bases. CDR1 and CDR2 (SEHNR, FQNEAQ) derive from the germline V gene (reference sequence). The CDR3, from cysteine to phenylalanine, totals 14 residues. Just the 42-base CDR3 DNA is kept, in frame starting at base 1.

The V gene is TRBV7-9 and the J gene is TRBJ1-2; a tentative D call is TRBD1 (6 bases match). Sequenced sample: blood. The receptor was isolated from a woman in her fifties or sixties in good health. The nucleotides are TGTGCCAGCAGCTTAGGGGCAGGGGCGGATGGCTACACCTTC. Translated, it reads CASSLGAGADGYTF.